A selection of T cell receptor beta chains follows, all from one sample in a study of blood T cell repertoires in COVID-19. Clones were read by immunoSEQ multiplex PCR, and TCRdb kept only the in-frame ones, dropping some. The sample consists of tens of thousands of clones, 91% of them appearing once. What was sequenced was peripheral blood. Source of these receptors: a human donor with active COVID-19. The donor label of this sample is uncertain. The CDR3 runs from the conserved cysteine through the conserved F or W. Fields, in order: J gene, clone size, V gene, D gene, CDR3 protein, CDR3 DNA. The D gene is left open where the match is weak. Expanded clones are given a class, and other clones once, few, many or no size at all.

>TRBJ2-1|-|TRBV7-2|-
CASSLDRGSYNEQFF
TGTGCCAGCAGCTTAGATAGGGGCAGCTACAATGAGCAGTTCTTC
>TRBJ2-7|-|TRBV4-1|-
CASSQGFRGEEQYF
TGCGCCAGCAGCCAAGGATTCAGGGGTGAAGAGCAGTACTTC
>TRBJ2-7|once|TRBV24-1|-
CATSDSNEQYF
TGTGCCACCAGTGATTCCAACGAGCAGTACTTC
>TRBJ2-4|-|TRBV2|-
CASSPSALAKNIQYF
TGTGCCAGCAGTCCTAGCGCGCTAGCCAAAAACATTCAGTACTTC
>TRBJ2-3|once|TRBV7-6|TRBD2
CASSLTSSGSASTDTQYF
TGTGCCAGCAGCCTCACCTCTAGCGGGAGCGCTAGCACAGATACGCAGTATTTT
>TRBJ2-3|-|TRBV6-6|TRBD1
CASSPRQGPQYF
TGTGCCAGCAGTCCCCGACAGGGCCCCCAGTATTTT
>TRBJ2-3|-|TRBV15|-
CATSTSTDTQYF
TGTGCCACCAGCACAAGCACAGATACGCAGTATTTT
>TRBJ1-2|-|TRBV5-1|TRBD1
CASRVSGGADYGYTF
TGCGCCAGCAGGGTTTCAGGGGGCGCCGACTATGGCTACACCTTC
>TRBJ1-3|-|TRBV2|TRBD1
CASSSTGGDTIYF
TGTGCCAGCAGTAGCACAGGGGGAGACACCATATATTTT
>TRBJ2-7|once|TRBV2|-
CASRPDILYEQYF
TGTGCTAGCAGACCGGACATCCTATACGAGCAGTACTTC
>TRBJ1-5|-|TRBV7-2|TRBD1
CASSPDRGRLNQPQHF
TGTGCCAGCAGTCCCGACAGGGGCAGGCTCAATCAGCCCCAGCATTTT
>TRBJ2-3|-|TRBV20-1|TRBD1
CSASKGQLSTDTQYF
TGCAGTGCTAGTAAGGGACAGCTAAGCACAGATACGCAGTATTTT
>TRBJ2-1|-|TRBV19|TRBD2
CASRTWTSGSPDEQFF
TGTGCCAGTAGAACATGGACTAGCGGGAGCCCCGATGAGCAGTTCTTC
>TRBJ2-7|-|TRBV28|TRBD1
CASSLPPGGREQYF
TGTGCCAGCAGTTTACCCCCAGGGGGACGAGAGCAGTACTTC
>TRBJ2-2|-|TRBV12-2|-
CASRLAGTGNTGELFF
TGTGCAAGTCGCTTAGCGGGGACAGGGAACACCGGGGAGCTGTTTTTT
>TRBJ1-1|-|TRBV5-1|TRBD1
CASRYTGQGGVTEAFF
TGCGCCAGCCGCTACACGGGGCAGGGGGGTGTCACTGAAGCTTTCTTT
>TRBJ2-1|-|TRBV18|TRBD2
CASSPPAVAGGNEQFF
TGTGCCAGCTCACCACCGGCGGTAGCGGGAGGCAATGAGCAGTTCTTC
>TRBJ1-1|-|TRBV28|-
CASSLSRREAFF
TGTGCCAGCAGTTTAAGCAGGAGGGAGGCTTTCTTT
>TRBJ2-3|-|TRBV4-3|-
CASSRGQGISTDTQYF
TGCGCCAGCAGCCGGGGGCAGGGAATAAGCACAGATACGCAGTATTTT
>TRBJ1-5|-|TRBV19|-
CASSIDGQNNQPQHF
TGTGCCAGTAGTATAGATGGGCAGAACAATCAGCCCCAGCATTTT
>TRBJ2-7|-|TRBV10-1|-
CASSEEGLAASEQYF
TGCGCCAGCAGTGAAGAGGGCCTTGCAGCCTCCGAGCAGTACTTC
>TRBJ2-7|few|TRBV28|TRBD2
CASISSGGYVGEQYF
TGTGCCAGCATATCTAGCGGGGGTTATGTCGGCGAGCAGTACTTC
>TRBJ2-5|-|TRBV6-4|-
CANLRASPRETQYF
TGTGCCAATTTGAGAGCCTCTCCTCGGGAGACCCAGTACTTC
>TRBJ2-1|-|TRBV5-1|TRBD2
CASRTSPSSYNEQFF
TGCGCCAGCAGGACTAGCCCTAGCTCCTACAATGAGCAGTTCTTC
>TRBJ2-7|-|TRBV7-2|-
CASSLWAEAYEQYF
TGTGCCAGCAGCTTATGGGCAGAAGCCTACGAGCAGTACTTC
>TRBJ1-6|-|TRBV7-2|TRBD1
CASSLDRGAYNSPLHF
TGTGCCAGCAGCTTAGACAGGGGAGCCTATAATTCACCCCTCCACTTT
>TRBJ1-5|-|TRBV5-1|-
CASSLAGIDQPQHF
TGCGCCAGCAGCTTGGCCGGGATAGATCAGCCCCAGCATTTT
>TRBJ2-1|-|TRBV2|TRBD1
CASSRDSVSLNEQFF
TGTGCCAGCAGCAGGGACAGTGTCTCCCTCAATGAGCAGTTCTTC
>TRBJ2-1|once|TRBV28|-
CASSPQALRRNEQFF
TGTGCCAGCAGTCCCCAGGCCCTACGGAGGAATGAGCAGTTCTTC
>TRBJ1-2|-|TRBV28|-
CASTEALGYGYTF
TGTGCCAGCACCGAGGCCTTGGGCTATGGCTACACCTTC
>TRBJ2-1|-|TRBV18|TRBD1
CASSPLGQVNNEQFF
TGTGCCAGCTCACCACTAGGACAGGTCAACAATGAGCAGTTCTTC
>TRBJ2-1|-|TRBV10-3|TRBD1
CAISESGGGPEQFF
TGTGCCATCAGTGAGTCAGGGGGCGGACCCGAGCAGTTCTTC
>TRBJ2-5|-|TRBV28|TRBD2
CATLAGPYQETQYF
TGTGCCACGCTAGCGGGTCCGTACCAAGAGACCCAGTACTTC
>TRBJ1-1|-|TRBV3-1/TRBV3-2|-
CASSQGVWSYTEAFF
TGTGCCAGCAGCCAAGGTGTTTGGAGTTACACTGAAGCTTTCTTT
>TRBJ1-1|-|TRBV29-1|-
CSVWKGGGTEAFF
TGCAGCGTTTGGAAGGGAGGTGGCACTGAAGCTTTCTTT
>TRBJ2-1|-|TRBV5-1|-
CASSHPAGGARNEQFF
TGCGCCAGCAGCCACCCAGCGGGTGGGGCGCGCAATGAGCAGTTCTTC
>TRBJ2-2|-|TRBV5-1|TRBD1
CASSLTGTASTGELFF
TGCGCCAGCAGCCTGACCGGGACAGCATCCACCGGGGAGCTGTTTTTT
>TRBJ1-5|-|TRBV28|-
CGEGLSNQPQHF
TGTGGAGAGGGCCTTAGCAATCAGCCCCAGCATTTT
>TRBJ1-6|once|TRBV7-9|-
CASSLGGGYNSPLHF
TGTGCCAGCAGCTTAGGGGGAGGGTATAATTCACCCCTCCACTTT
>TRBJ1-1|-|TRBV29-1|TRBD1
CSADRGEAFF
TGCAGCGCAGACAGGGGGGAAGCTTTCTTT
>TRBJ2-3|-|TRBV3-1/TRBV3-2|-
CASSHEGQSTDTQYF
TGTGCCAGCAGCCACGAGGGCCAAAGCACAGATACGCAGTATTTT
>TRBJ1-2|-|TRBV18|-
CASSPRDGGYYGYTF
TGTGCCAGCTCCCCGCGGGACGGCGGGTACTATGGCTACACCTTC
>TRBJ1-2|-|TRBV9|TRBD1
CASSETGGANYGYTF
TGTGCCAGCAGCGAGACAGGGGGCGCTAACTATGGCTACACCTTC
>TRBJ2-7|-|TRBV29-1|-
CSVSNPRQADEQYF
TGCAGCGTTTCCAATCCCAGACAGGCGGACGAGCAGTACTTC
>TRBJ2-5|-|TRBV9|TRBD1
CASSAEGARTQYF
TGTGCCAGCAGCGCAGAGGGGGCGAGGACCCAGTACTTC
>TRBJ2-7|-|TRBV27|-
CASSLVDRANEQYF
TGTGCCAGCAGTTTAGTCGACAGAGCCAACGAGCAGTACTTC
>TRBJ1-1|-|TRBV28|-
CASSLGHGAGDTEAFF
TGTGCCAGCAGTCTAGGACATGGGGCTGGGGACACTGAAGCTTTCTTT
>TRBJ2-1|-|TRBV28|-
CASVRSGSYNEQFF
TGTGCCAGCGTCCGGAGCGGCTCCTACAATGAGCAGTTCTTC